This is a list of T cell receptor beta chains from one sample in a study of shared clonotypes between healthy human individuals. The assay was immunoSEQ multiplex PCR, and TCRdb's table has in-frame clones only and misses some. The sample includes more than 400,000 clones, more than 95% seen only once; the top ten take about 0.068%. Material: naive CD4+ T cells sorted from blood. These TCRs come from a woman younger than 45 in good health. Each CDR3 is given with its conserved first and last residue. The order of the fields is clone size, J gene, D gene, V gene, CDR3 protein, CDR3 DNA. The D gene is left open where the match is weak. Clone size is not always given. Where it is, it says once, few, many or a class for expanded clones.

clone_size: .; j_call: TRBJ2-4; d_call: TRBD1; v_call: TRBV7-2; cdr3_aa: CASSLTGGGNIQYF; cdr3_nt: TGTGCCAGCAGCTTAACAGGGGGCGGGAACATTCAGTACTTC
clone_size: .; j_call: TRBJ2-2; d_call: TRBD2; v_call: TRBV7-2; cdr3_aa: CASSPLAGGPNTGELFF; cdr3_nt: TGTGCCAGCAGCCCATTAGCGGGAGGGCCGAACACCGGGGAGCTGTTTTTT
clone_size: .; j_call: TRBJ2-7; d_call: .; v_call: TRBV4-1; cdr3_aa: CASSQERALPRGPPYYEQYF; cdr3_nt: TGCGCCAGCAGCCAAGAAAGGGCTTTACCACGGGGGCCTCCTTACTACGAGCAGTACTTC
clone_size: .; j_call: TRBJ2-7; d_call: TRBD1; v_call: TRBV27; cdr3_aa: CAIGQGDEQYF; cdr3_nt: TGTGCCATCGGACAGGGGGACGAGCAGTACTTC
clone_size: .; j_call: TRBJ2-7; d_call: TRBD2; v_call: TRBV27; cdr3_aa: CASSLKPSGAYEQYF; cdr3_nt: TGTGCCAGCAGTTTAAAGCCTAGCGGGGCCTACGAGCAGTACTTC
clone_size: .; j_call: TRBJ2-7; d_call: .; v_call: TRBV4-1; cdr3_aa: CASSQVEGGHLTYEQYF; cdr3_nt: TGCGCCAGCAGCCAAGTAGAGGGGGGCCACCTTACCTACGAGCAGTACTTC
clone_size: .; j_call: TRBJ2-1; d_call: .; v_call: TRBV29-1; cdr3_aa: CSARPEHNEQFF; cdr3_nt: TGCAGCGCTCGACCCGAACACAATGAGCAGTTCTTC
clone_size: .; j_call: TRBJ2-3; d_call: TRBD1; v_call: TRBV28; cdr3_aa: CASTPGTGGVRADTQYF; cdr3_nt: TGTGCCAGCACCCCCGGGACAGGGGGCGTCCGAGCCGATACGCAGTATTTT
clone_size: .; j_call: TRBJ2-7; d_call: .; v_call: TRBV18; cdr3_aa: CASSPPGTDSYEQYF; cdr3_nt: TGTGCCAGCTCACCACCGGGGACGGACAGCTACGAGCAGTACTTC
clone_size: .; j_call: TRBJ2-6; d_call: .; v_call: TRBV19; cdr3_aa: CASTRDSGANVLTF; cdr3_nt: TGTGCCAGTACCCGGGATTCGGGGGCCAACGTCCTGACTTTC
clone_size: .; j_call: TRBJ1-2; d_call: TRBD1; v_call: TRBV5-5; cdr3_aa: CASSRDRLNYGYTF; cdr3_nt: TGTGCCAGCAGCCGGGACAGACTAAACTATGGCTACACCTTC
clone_size: once; j_call: TRBJ1-6; d_call: TRBD1; v_call: TRBV19; cdr3_aa: CASSIDFTGTGDSPLHF; cdr3_nt: TGTGCCAGTAGTATAGACTTCACCGGGACAGGAGATTCACCCCTCCACTTT
clone_size: .; j_call: TRBJ1-1; d_call: .; v_call: TRBV11-2; cdr3_aa: CASSFAGTEAFF; cdr3_nt: TGTGCCAGCAGCTTCGCAGGGACTGAAGCTTTCTTT
clone_size: .; j_call: TRBJ2-1; d_call: .; v_call: TRBV4-1; cdr3_aa: CASSQVISLRNEQFF; cdr3_nt: TGCGCCAGCAGCCAAGTTATTAGCTTAAGGAATGAGCAGTTCTTC
clone_size: few; j_call: TRBJ1-2; d_call: .; v_call: TRBV19; cdr3_aa: CASSSGGGYTF; cdr3_nt: TGTGCCAGTAGTAGTGGGGGTGGCTACACCTTC
clone_size: .; j_call: TRBJ1-1; d_call: TRBD1; v_call: TRBV6-1; cdr3_aa: CASSAGTGRYTEAFF; cdr3_nt: TGTGCCAGCAGCGCAGGGACAGGGCGGTACACTGAAGCTTTCTTT
clone_size: .; j_call: TRBJ1-2; d_call: TRBD1; v_call: TRBV4-2; cdr3_aa: CASSQEPLGTGGNYGYTF; cdr3_nt: TGTGCCAGCAGCCAAGAGCCCCTTGGTACAGGGGGTAACTATGGCTACACCTTC
clone_size: .; j_call: TRBJ1-3; d_call: .; v_call: TRBV2; cdr3_aa: CASSMGPVNTIYF; cdr3_nt: TGTGCCAGCAGTATGGGCCCCGTGAACACCATATATTTT
clone_size: once; j_call: TRBJ2-4; d_call: TRBD2; v_call: TRBV19; cdr3_aa: CASSIDGLAGATPLKYF; cdr3_nt: TGTGCCAGTAGTATAGACGGACTAGCGGGAGCGACCCCTCTAAAGTACTTC